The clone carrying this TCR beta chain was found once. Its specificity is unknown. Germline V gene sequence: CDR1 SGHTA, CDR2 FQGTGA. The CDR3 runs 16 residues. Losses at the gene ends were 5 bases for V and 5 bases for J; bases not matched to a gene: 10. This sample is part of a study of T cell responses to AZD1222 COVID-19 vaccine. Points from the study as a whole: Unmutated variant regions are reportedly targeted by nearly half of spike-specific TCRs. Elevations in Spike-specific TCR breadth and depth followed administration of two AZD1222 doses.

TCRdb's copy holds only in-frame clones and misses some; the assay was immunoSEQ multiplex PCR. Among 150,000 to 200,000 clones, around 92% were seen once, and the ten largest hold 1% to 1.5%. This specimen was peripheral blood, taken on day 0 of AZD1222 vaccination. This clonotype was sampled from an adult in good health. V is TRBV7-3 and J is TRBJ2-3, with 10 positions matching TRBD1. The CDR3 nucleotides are TGTGCCAGCAGCCCTAACTCCCGGACAGGGGGAGATACGCAGTATTTT. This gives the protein CASSPNSRTGGDTQYF.